Listed below are T cell receptor beta chains from one sample, sequenced in a study of shared clonotypes between healthy human individuals. Some clones are missing from TCRdb's copy, which holds only in-frame ones; the method was immunoSEQ multiplex PCR. The sample records some 2,400,000 clones, around 95% being singletons. Sequences were obtained from naive CD4+ T cells sorted from blood. Receptors were obtained from a man younger than 30 in good health. CDR3s leave out the opening cysteine and the closing phenylalanine or tryptophan. The D gene is left open where the match is weak.

cdr3_length	v_call	d_call	j_call	cdr3_aa
12	TRBV10-2	.	TRBJ2-5	ASSDLGLWETQY
13	TRBV4-1	TRBD2	TRBJ2-3	ASSLAGLSTDTQY
13	TRBV2	.	TRBJ1-1	ASKPGMGQTTEAF
6	TRBV3-1/TRBV3-2	.	TRBJ2-7	ASSQGN
12	TRBV6-5	TRBD1	TRBJ1-2	ASSYSAGGYGYT
12	TRBV30	TRBD1	TRBJ2-7	AWSRDRLKGEQY
12	TRBV27	.	TRBJ1-1	ASSPGHRNTEAF
16	TRBV7-9	.	TRBJ2-1	ASSSGRGPAASYNEQF
10	TRBV5-6	.	TRBJ2-5	ASSLDTETQY
12	TRBV25-1	.	TRBJ1-2	ASSESGRFYGYT
13	TRBV7-7	.	TRBJ2-5	ASSPRILMGETQY
12	TRBV5-4	.	TRBJ1-4	ASSLGATNEKLF
12	TRBV2	.	TRBJ2-2	ASSTQGTTGELF
13	TRBV5-1	.	TRBJ2-2	ASSLDSGFTGELF
13	TRBV5-1	.	TRBJ1-6	ASSLDRLYNSPLH
14	TRBV11-2	.	TRBJ2-7	ASSLERTTQAHEQY
11	TRBV2	.	TRBJ1-1	ASSVGYNTEAF
15	TRBV28	.	TRBJ2-3	ASSLGAKSLGTDTQY
14	TRBV9	.	TRBJ1-6	ASTLTGSGDNSPLH
11	TRBV6-6	.	TRBJ2-7	ASSYSQVYEQY
11	TRBV30	TRBD1	TRBJ2-1	AWGTGWFREQF
17	TRBV11-2	TRBD1	TRBJ2-5	ASSFSSPLGQASQETQY
14	TRBV9	TRBD1	TRBJ2-2	ASSIRTGDLTGELF
12	TRBV27	TRBD1	TRBJ2-7	ASRTGTGAGEQY
12	TRBV2	TRBD1	TRBJ1-5	ASRYRGLNQPQH
11	TRBV19	.	TRBJ1-5	ASSLAGNQPQH
11	TRBV29-1	.	TRBJ1-1	SAAIDGGTEAF
12	TRBV4-1	.	TRBJ1-4	ASSRRGVSEKLF
11	TRBV14	.	TRBJ2-3	ASSQDLGGAQY
12	TRBV6-5	.	TRBJ1-5	ASSFQGGNQPQH
11	TRBV10-3	TRBD1	TRBJ1-4	ATRTGVNEKLF
13	TRBV6-5	.	TRBJ1-3	ASSYGDGSGNTIY
14	TRBV7-2	.	TRBJ1-1	ASSLAMGLLNTEAF
14	TRBV14	.	TRBJ2-2	ASSQDLLAFAGELF
10	TRBV30	TRBD1	TRBJ1-2	AWGQGGSGYT